This section outlines one TCR beta chain sequence together with its context. Its specificity is not known. Profiling relied on immunoSEQ multiplex PCR, and the TCRdb table lists in-frame clones only, not all of them. The data contain 110,000 to 150,000 clones, approximately 93% of them singletons. This specimen belongs to a study of T cell responses to AZD1222 COVID-19 vaccine. Whole-study findings and limits: After two AZD1222 doses, spike-specific TCR breadth and depth rose versus day 0.

In germline, CDR1 is MGHRA, CDR2 YSYEKL. The CDR3 sequence is 15 residues long. With 4 bases clipped from V and 3 bases from J, the junction kept 6 bases outside the gene matches. The receptor's source is an adult in good health. The gene calls are TRBV4-1 and TRBJ2-7; 10 nucleotides line up with TRBD2. The sequencing used peripheral blood, collected on day 0 of MenACWY control vaccination. CDR3 loop: CASSPGTSAYYEQYF. CDR3 DNA sequence: TGCGCCAGCAGCCCGGGGACTAGCGCCTACTACGAGCAGTACTTC.